The clone carrying this T cell receptor beta chain was counted ten times or more. Antigen specificity is unknown. Profiling of TCR beta VDJ combinations and CDR3 sequences used genomic DNA as template. TCRdb recomputed calls from the reads with MiXCR, one row per CDR3 protein. This sample has hundreds of thousands of distinct CDR3 sequences; less than 35% occur once, and the top ten carry roughly 0.89%. Sequencing was done on patients that had shown CD8+CD57+ cell expansion by flow cytometry. The V gene lost 2 bases and the J gene lost 2 bases, with 12 bases spanning the gap. The CDR3 has 15 residues. CDR1 is SGHAT, CDR2 FQDESV, per germline (reference sequence). The data were taken from a study of CD8+CD57+ T cells in acquired aplastic anemia. Notes on the study in general: In common between the patients and the controls were twenty-nine CD8+ CDR3 sequences.

Sequencing input: sorted CD4+, CD8+, or CD8+CD57+ T cells (not recorded which) from PBMCs. The source is a human donor with aplastic anemia. The rearrangement joins TRBV11-1 to TRBJ1-2; D gene unclear. CDR3 DNA: TGTGCCAGCAGCTTATTCCCCGACTACAACTATGGCTACACCTTC. This codes for CASSLFPDYNYGYTF. Drawing the rest from reference TRBV11-1 and TRBJ1-2, the complete variable domain is EAEVAQSPRYKITEKSQAVAFWCDPISGHATLYWYRQILGQGPELLVQFQDESVVDDSQLPKDRFSAERLKGVDSTLKIQPAELGDSAMYLCASSLFPDYNYGYTFGSGTRLTVV.